Listed here are 15 T cell receptor beta chains from one sample, sequenced in a study of T-cell reconstitution after alpha-beta-depleted transplantation in children. During its preparation, the TCRbeta library received unique molecular identifiers. TCRdb re-derived calls from the PCR reads in MiXCR, one entry per CDR3 protein. The table shows more than 250,000 distinct CDR3 sequences, with approximately 9.6% occurring only once. Here the sequenced sample was PBMCs from the stem cell graft donor, taken from the stem cell graft. These receptors all come from a human donor who donated a stem cell graft to a child with SCID.

This clonotype was observed many times. The chain has TRBV6-2 or TRBV6-3 and TRBJ2-6; the D gene is possibly TRBD1 (5 bases). CDR3 size: 19 residues. V shed 0 bases and J shed 2 bases, with 17 bases lying between them. CDR1 is MNHEY and CDR2 is SVGEGT in the germline V gene. The CDR3 spells CASSYSGEFWLAGANVLTF. CDR3 DNA sequence: TGTGCCAGCAGTTACTCAGGGGAATTTTGGTTAGCTGGGGCCAACGTCCTGACTTTC.

This clonotype has ten or more counts. The V and J genes are TRBV3-1 and TRBJ2-2; D is unresolved. Trimming pared 4 bases from V and 7 bases from J, leaving 4 bases between. The germline gives CDR1 LGHDT, CDR2 YNNKEL (reference sequence). There are 11 residues in the CDR3. CDR3 region: CASSPGGELFF. The CDR3 DNA sequence: TGTGCCAGCAGCCCCGGCGGGGAGCTGTTTTTT.

In its sample, this clonotype was seen a few times. V and J are TRBV10-2 and TRBJ2-3; TRBD2 matches 11 bases. Germline CDR1 reads WSHSY; CDR2 reads SAAADI. The CDR3 consists of 16 residues. J was trimmed by 1 base and V by 4 bases; bases with no gene match: 4. CDR3 sequence (DNA): TGCGCCAGCAGTGTCGGGACTAGCGGAGGCACAGATACGCAGTATTTT. It translates to CASSVGTSGGTDTQYF.

This clonotype appeared a few times. This chain joins TRBV5-1 and TRBJ2-1, with TRBD2 as a possible D gene (5 bases). Germline CDR1 reads SGHRS; CDR2 reads YFSETQ. V was clipped by 5 bases and J by 5 bases, with 11 bases between them. There are 13 residues in the CDR3. CDR3 amino acids: CASRPTGNNEQFF. The CDR3 region has the DNA TGCGCCAGCAGGCCGACGGGAAACAATGAGCAGTTCTTC.

The rearrangement joins TRBV5-1 to TRBJ2-1, with 11 bases lining up with TRBD2. The CDR3 extends over 17 amino acids. Germline loops: CDR1 SGHRS, CDR2 YFSETQ. Trimming took 0 bases from V and 2 from J; bases not matched to a gene: 4. The CDR3 loop is CASSLVPSGGPYNEQFF. CDR3 bases: TGCGCCAGCAGCTTGGTCCCTAGCGGGGGGCCCTACAATGAGCAGTTCTTC.

V and J are TRBV2 and TRBJ2-7, with D tentatively TRBD2 (5 bases). CDR3 size: 11 residues. The V end was cut by 8 bases, the J end by 3 bases, with 8 bases between. The germline V gene has CDR1 SNHLY and CDR2 FYNNEI. Here the CDR3 reads CASAGNYEQYF. The DNA of the CDR3 is TGTGCCAGCGCGGGTAACTACGAGCAGTACTTC.

This clonotype appeared many times. The CDR3 spells CASTKRGSGANVLTF. The DNA of the CDR3 is TGTGCCAGCACCAAGCGGGGTTCCGGGGCCAACGTCCTGACTTTC. The chain has TRBV5-6 and TRBJ2-6, with 7 bases fitting TRBD2. The CDR3 runs to 15 residues. Germline-derived CDR1 and CDR2 are SGHDT and YYEEEE. Trimming removed 6 bases from V and 4 bases from J; junction bases left unmatched: 7.

The chain joins TRBV5-1 to TRBJ2-5; TRBD2 is a possible D gene (5 bases). The CDR3 loop spans 14 amino acids. Trimming took 4 bases from V and 2 from J, leaving 12 bases between them. Germline-derived CDR1 and CDR2 are SGHRS and YFSETQ. CDR3: CASSKNSVQETQYF. The CDR3, as DNA: TGCGCCAGCAGCAAGAATAGCGTTCAAGAGACCCAGTACTTC.

This clonotype was seen at least ten times. CDR3 protein: CASSAQGAGELFF. CDR3 in DNA: TGTGCCAGCAGTGCCCAGGGCGCCGGGGAGCTGTTTTTT. The chain links TRBV12-3 or TRBV12-4 to TRBJ2-2; possible D gene TRBD1, 5 bases. V was pared by 5 bases and J by 6 bases, with 10 bases between. This CDR3 has 13 residues.

The chain has TRBV15 and TRBJ1-2; weak D call: TRBD1 (5 bases). With 1 base removed from V and 8 bases from J, the gap between germline ends came to 14 bases. Germline lookup yields CDR1 LNHNV and CDR2 YYDKDF (reference sequence). The CDR3 has 14 residues. The CDR3 coding sequence is TGTGCCACCAGCAGAGTCGCGCCAGGGAGGGGCTACACCTTC. Amino acid sequence: CATSRVAPGRGYTF.

This clonotype showed up just a few times. V gene TRBV9 combines with J gene TRBJ2-2; the D gene is possibly TRBD1 (7 bases). Trimming stripped 3 bases from V and 1 base from J, with 13 bases between. The CDR3 is made up of 16 amino acids. Looked up from germline, CDR1 is SGDLS and CDR2 is YYNGEE. CDR3 sequence: CASSAWGDRNTGELFF. The CDR3 DNA is TGTGCCAGCAGCGCATGGGGGGACAGGAACACCGGGGAGCTGTTTTTT.

This clonotype has ten or more counts. The rearrangement joins TRBV10-3 to TRBJ1-1; D is unresolved. Trimming removed 5 bases at V and 6 bases at J, with 10 bases between. The CDR3 has 12 residues. Looked up from germline, CDR1 is ENHRY and CDR2 is SYGVKD. The CDR3 nucleotides read TGTGCCATCAGTCCTGGGAGGTCTGAAGCTTTCTTT. It yields the protein CAISPGRSEAFF.

The CDR3 region is CSASLLRGNTIYF. Written as DNA, the CDR3 is TGCAGTGCGAGCCTTCTTCGTGGAAACACCATATATTTT. The chain combines TRBV20-1 with TRBJ1-3; D not resolved. V gave up 6 bases and J gave up 3 bases, with 12 bases separating them. This CDR3 has 13 amino acids. Germline assignment: CDR1 DFQATT and CDR2 SNEGSKA (reference sequence).

This clonotype has a handful of counts. This sequence joins TRBV7-9 and TRBJ2-1; D call uncertain. Trimming removed 10 bases from V and 9 bases from J, with 13 bases in between. Germline CDR1 is SEHNR and CDR2 is FQNEAQ (reference sequence). This CDR3 is built from 11 residues. CDR3 DNA: TGTGCCATGACGCCTGAAGGTGAGCAGTTCTTC. Encoded protein: CAMTPEGEQFF.

This clonotype was counted ten times or more. This chain connects TRBV15 to TRBJ2-7; TRBD1 agrees at 10 bases. The ends lost 6 bases at V and 6 bases at J; junction bases unmatched: 5. Germline V gene sequence: CDR1 LNHNV, CDR2 YYDKDF (reference sequence). The CDR3 has 13 residues. The CDR3 DNA sequence: TGTGCCACCAGAGGACAGGGGGAAGCCGAGCAGTACTTC. As protein: CATRGQGEAEQYF.